This T cell receptor (beta chain) appears in the sequencing data of a study of T cell responses to AZD1222 COVID-19 vaccine. Findings of the study overall: The reported proportion of spike-specific TCRs targeting unmutated variant regions was nearly half. Donors were mostly white British, more females; clonal diversity possibly underestimated. Two AZD1222 administrations were followed by greater Spike-specific TCR breadth and depth.

Sequenced by immunoSEQ multiplex PCR; TCRdb stores in-frame clones only, minus some. The sample contains more than 90,000 clones, about nine tenths of which appear only once. Remarks on this clone: The antigen is unknown.

Second-dose schedules of about 4 or about 12 weeks were combined. This material consisted of peripheral blood, taken 28 days after the second AZD1222 dose. The source is an adult who received the AZD1222 COVID-19 vaccine.

CDR3 coding DNA: TGCAGTGCTAGTCGCCCAGCAAGAGGGGGAGATACGCAGTATTTT. This codes for CSASRPARGGDTQYF. This chain joins TRBV20-1 and TRBJ2-3; TRBD1 might be the D (6 bases). Trimming left V 3 bases short and J 5 bases short, with 18 bases between. The germline V gene has CDR1 DFQATT and CDR2 SNEGSKA (reference sequence). The CDR3 is 15 residues long.